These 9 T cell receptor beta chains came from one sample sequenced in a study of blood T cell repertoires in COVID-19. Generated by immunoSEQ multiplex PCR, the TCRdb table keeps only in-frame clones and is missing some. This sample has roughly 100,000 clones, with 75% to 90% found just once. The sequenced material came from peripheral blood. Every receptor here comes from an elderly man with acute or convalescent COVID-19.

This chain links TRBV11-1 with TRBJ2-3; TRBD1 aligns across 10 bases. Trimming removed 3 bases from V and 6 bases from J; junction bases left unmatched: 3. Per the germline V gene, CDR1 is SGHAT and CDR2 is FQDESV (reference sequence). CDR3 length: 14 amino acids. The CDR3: CASSLGQGRDTQYF. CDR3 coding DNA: TGTGCCAGCAGCTTGGGACAGGGGAGGGATACGCAGTATTTT.

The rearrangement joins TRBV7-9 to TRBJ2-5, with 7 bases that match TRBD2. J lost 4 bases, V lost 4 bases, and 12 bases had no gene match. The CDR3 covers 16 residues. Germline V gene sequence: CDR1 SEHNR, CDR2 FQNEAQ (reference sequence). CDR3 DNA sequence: TGTGCCAGCAGCTCGTCCCGGGGGGTTGGCGCAGAGACCCAGTACTTC. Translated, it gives CASSSSRGVGAETQYF.

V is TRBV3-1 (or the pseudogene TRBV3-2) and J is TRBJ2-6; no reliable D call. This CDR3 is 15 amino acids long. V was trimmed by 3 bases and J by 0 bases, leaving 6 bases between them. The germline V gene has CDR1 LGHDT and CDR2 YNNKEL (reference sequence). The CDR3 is CASSHLGSGANVLTF. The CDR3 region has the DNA TGTGCCAGCAGCCACCTAGGCTCTGGGGCCAACGTCCTGACTTTC.

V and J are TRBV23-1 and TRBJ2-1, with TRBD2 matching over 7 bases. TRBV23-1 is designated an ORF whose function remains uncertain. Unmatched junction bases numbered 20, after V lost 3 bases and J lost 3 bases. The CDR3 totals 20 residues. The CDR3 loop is CASSHLETLWRECCYNEQFF. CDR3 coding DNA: TGCGCCAGCAGTCACCTCGAAACCCTCTGGCGGGAGTGTTGCTACAATGAGCAGTTCTTC.

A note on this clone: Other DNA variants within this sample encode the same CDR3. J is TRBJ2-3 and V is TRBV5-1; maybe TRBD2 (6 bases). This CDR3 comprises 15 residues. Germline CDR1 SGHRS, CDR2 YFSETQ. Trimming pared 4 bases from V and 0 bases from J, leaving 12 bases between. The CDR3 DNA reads TGCGCCAGCAGCGACGGGACTCCTAGCACAGATACGCAGTATTTT. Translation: CASSDGTPSTDTQYF.

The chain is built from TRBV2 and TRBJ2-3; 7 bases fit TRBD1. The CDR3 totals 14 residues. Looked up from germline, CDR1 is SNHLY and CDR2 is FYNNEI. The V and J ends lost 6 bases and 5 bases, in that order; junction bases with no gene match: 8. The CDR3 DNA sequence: TGTGCCAGCAGAACTCAGGGGGAGAAAGATACGCAGTATTTT. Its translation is CASRTQGEKDTQYF.

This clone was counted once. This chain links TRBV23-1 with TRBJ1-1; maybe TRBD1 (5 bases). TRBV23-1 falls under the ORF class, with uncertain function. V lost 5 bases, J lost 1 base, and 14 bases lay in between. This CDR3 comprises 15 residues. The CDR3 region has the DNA TGCGCCAGCAGTTCGCGGGCGGGGCGGAACACTGAAGCTTTCTTT. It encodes CASSSRAGRNTEAFF.

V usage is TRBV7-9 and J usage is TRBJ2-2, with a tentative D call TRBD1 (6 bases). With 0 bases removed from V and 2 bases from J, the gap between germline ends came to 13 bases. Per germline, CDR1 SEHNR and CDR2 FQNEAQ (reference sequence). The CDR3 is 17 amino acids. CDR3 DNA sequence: TGTGCCAGCAGCTTAGCGGGAACAGGGCCTAACACCGGGGAGCTGTTTTTT. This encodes CASSLAGTGPNTGELFF.

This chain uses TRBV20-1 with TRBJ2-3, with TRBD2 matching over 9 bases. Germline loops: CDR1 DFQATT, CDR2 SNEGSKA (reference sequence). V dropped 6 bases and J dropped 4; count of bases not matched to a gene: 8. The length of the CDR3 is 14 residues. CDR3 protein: CSASLAGTADTQYF. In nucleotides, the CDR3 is TGCAGTGCAAGTCTAGCGGGAACGGCAGATACGCAGTATTTT.